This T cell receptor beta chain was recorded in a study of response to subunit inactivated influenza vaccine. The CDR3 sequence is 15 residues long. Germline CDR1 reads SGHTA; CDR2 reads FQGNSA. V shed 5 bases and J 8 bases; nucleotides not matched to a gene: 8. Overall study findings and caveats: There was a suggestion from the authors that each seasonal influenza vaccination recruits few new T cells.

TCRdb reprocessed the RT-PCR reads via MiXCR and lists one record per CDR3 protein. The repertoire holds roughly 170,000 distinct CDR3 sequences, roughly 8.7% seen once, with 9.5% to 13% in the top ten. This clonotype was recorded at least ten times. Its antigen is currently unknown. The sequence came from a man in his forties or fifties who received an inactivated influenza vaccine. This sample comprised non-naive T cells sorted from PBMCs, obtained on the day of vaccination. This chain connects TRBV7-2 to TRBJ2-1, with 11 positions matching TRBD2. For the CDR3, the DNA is TGTGCCAGCAGCCCTGATAGCGGGAGGGCCTATGAGCAGTTCTTC. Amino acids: CASSPDSGRAYEQFF. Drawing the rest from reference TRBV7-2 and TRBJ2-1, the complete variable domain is GAGVSQSPSNKVTEKGKDVELRCDPISGHTALYWYRQSLGQGLEFLIYFQGNSAPDKSGLPSDRFSAERTGGSVSTLTIQRTQQEDSAVYLCASSPDSGRAYEQFFGPGTRLTVL.